A single sample is the source of the 29 T cell receptor beta chains below, sequenced in a study of radiotherapy plus CTLA-4 blockade in lung cancer. This table comes from immunoSEQ multiplex PCR, and its TCRdb copy is limited to in-frame clones, with some not included. The sample has 40,000 to 55,000 clones, about 86% seen once. Sequencing used peripheral blood, obtained from a patient treated with radiotherapy plus ipilimumab. All receptors come from a human donor with non-small cell lung cancer that progressed on radiotherapy plus ipilimumab. Some clones in this sample may be carry-over from other donors' samples.

This sequence joins TRBV7-2 and TRBJ2-7, with TRBD1 matching 8 bases. Germline values: CDR1 SGHTA, CDR2 FQGNSA. J lost 2 bases, V lost 5 bases, and 8 bases had no gene match. This CDR3 has 15 residues. The CDR3 DNA reads TGTGCCAGCAGCCGTACGTGGACAGGGCCCTACGAGCAGTACTTC. Amino acids: CASSRTWTGPYEQYF.

The chain combines TRBV2 with TRBJ1-2, with 7 nucleotides matching TRBD1. This CDR3 has 12 residues. The J segment lost 7 bases and the V segment lost 5 bases, leaving 4 bases of the junction unmatched. Germline CDR1 and CDR2: SNHLY and FYNNEI. Here the CDR3 DNA reads TGTGCCAGCAGTTTAAACAGGGGTGGCTACACCTTC. This codes for CASSLNRGGYTF.

The chain employs TRBV19 and TRBJ2-2; unclear D gene. This CDR3 is built from 15 residues. With 1 base removed from V and 1 base from J, the gap between germline ends came to 7 bases. The germline V gene encodes CDR1 LNHDA and CDR2 SQIVND (reference sequence). CDR3 in amino acids: CASSIGRLNTGELFF. The DNA of the CDR3 is TGTGCCAGTAGTATAGGGCGGCTGAACACCGGGGAGCTGTTTTTT.

V usage is TRBV29-1 and J usage is TRBJ1-4, with 8 bases lining up with TRBD1. Germline V CDR1 and CDR2: SQVTM, ANQGSEA. The CDR3 covers 13 residues. Losses at the gene ends were 5 bases for V and 7 bases for J; bases not matched to a gene: 6. In DNA form, the CDR3 reads TGCAGCGTTTACAGGGGGGGAGTTGAAAAACTGTTTTTT. Translated: CSVYRGGVEKLFF. The full variable domain, completed using reference TRBV29-1 and TRBJ1-4, is SAVISQKPSRDICQRGTSLTIQCQVDSQVTMMFWYRQQPGQSLTLIATANQGSEATYESGFVIDKFPISRPNLTFSTLTVSNMSPEDSSIYLCSVYRGGVEKLFFGSGTQLSVL.

V usage is TRBV7-4 and J usage is TRBJ2-7; the match to TRBD2 covers 8 bases. Looked up from germline, CDR1 is SGHVT and CDR2 is SQSDAQ. CDR3 size: 21 residues. After removal of 3 bases from V and 2 bases from J, the junction contained 24 bases not matched to a gene. The CDR3 DNA reads as TGTGCCAGCAGCTTTCGAGGAAAGCCGGGACTAGGACCTAGGACCCCCTACGAGCAGTACTTC. It specifies CASSFRGKPGLGPRTPYEQYF.

The chain carries TRBV19 and TRBJ1-1, with D uncertain. With 3 bases removed from V and 1 base from J, the gap between germline ends came to 6 bases. In germline, CDR1 is LNHDA, CDR2 SQIVND (reference sequence). The CDR3 consists of 13 residues. CDR3 region: CASSISRNTEAFF. The CDR3 DNA follows: TGTGCCAGTAGTATTTCCAGGAACACTGAAGCTTTCTTT. The full variable domain, in which reference TRBV19 and TRBJ1-1 provide the parts outside the CDR3, is DGGITQSPKYLFRKEGQNVTLSCEQNLNHDAMYWYRQDPGQGLRLIYYSQIVNDFQKGDIAEGYSVSREKKESFPLTVTSAQKNPTAFYLCASSISRNTEAFFGQGTRLTVV.

The chain combines TRBV5-1 with TRBJ2-2; 8 bases map to TRBD1. With V trimmed by 4 bases and J by 1 base, 3 bases remained unmatched. CDR1 and CDR2 (germline): SGHRS, YFSETQ. The CDR3 has 15 amino acids. The CDR3 protein is CASSPGQGNTGELFF. The CDR3, as DNA: TGCGCCAGCAGCCCTGGACAGGGGAACACCGGGGAGCTGTTTTTT.

CDR3 DNA: TGCGCCAGCAGCCAAGGGACAGGGGATTTAGAGACCCAGTACTTC. Its translation is CASSQGTGDLETQYF. This chain connects TRBV4-3 to TRBJ2-5; 9 bases agree with TRBD1. The CDR3 totals 15 residues. V shed 1 base and J 4 bases; nucleotides not matched to a gene: 4. Germline CDR1 is LGHNA and CDR2 is YSLEER.

The genes are TRBV19 and TRBJ2-1, with a tentative D call TRBD1 (5 bases). Trimming pared 3 bases from V and 8 bases from J, leaving 20 bases between. From germline, CDR1 is LNHDA and CDR2 SQIVND (reference sequence). CDR3 length: 16 residues. As DNA, the CDR3 is TGTGCCAGTAGTATTTTGTCTTCGCCAGGGTTGGATGAGCAGTTCTTC. Residues: CASSILSSPGLDEQFF.

The chain links TRBV2 to TRBJ2-3; 9 positions agree with TRBD2. The CDR3 is made up of 15 amino acids. Losses at the gene ends were 4 bases for V and 2 bases for J; bases not matched to a gene: 4. Per germline, CDR1 SNHLY and CDR2 FYNNEI. This chain's CDR3 is CASSVLAGYTDTQYF. The CDR3 DNA is TGTGCCAGCAGTGTCCTAGCGGGGTACACAGATACGCAGTATTTT.

In this sample, this clone turned up a few times. The chain carries TRBV5-6 and TRBJ2-6, with no clear D. This CDR3 contains 15 residues. Germline V gives CDR1 SGHDT, CDR2 YYEEEE. V dropped 0 bases and J dropped 0 bases, with 4 bases sitting between them. The CDR3, as DNA: TGTGCCAGCAGCTTGGGACTCTCTGGGGCCAACGTCCTGACTTTC. This sequence encodes CASSLGLSGANVLTF.

This chain uses TRBV7-8 with TRBJ2-1; the match to TRBD2 covers 12 bases. The CDR3 length is 15 residues. Trimming cost V 7 bases and J 6 bases; bases outside gene matches: 7. CDR1 is SGHVS, CDR2 FQNEAQ, per germline. For the CDR3, the DNA is TGTGCCAGCATCCCCCTAGCGGGAGGGTCCAATGAGCAGTTCTTC. Amino acids: CASIPLAGGSNEQFF.

CDR3 in DNA: TGCGCCAGCAGTGACAGGCAGGATGGCTACACCTTC. It specifies CASSDRQDGYTF. The chain uses TRBV10-1 and TRBJ1-2; no reliable D call. This CDR3 comprises 12 residues. Germline CDR1 and CDR2: WNHNN and SYGVQD (reference sequence). The V end lost 3 bases, the J end lost 6 bases, and 8 bases lay between the germline ends.

This chain uses TRBV5-1 with TRBJ2-1; weak D call: TRBD2 (6 bases). Germline CDR1 and CDR2: SGHRS and YFSETQ. The ends were cut back, 0 bases at V and 5 bases at J, with 9 bases in the middle. The CDR3 contains 14 residues. The CDR3 nucleotides read TGCGCCAGCAGCTTGGGCGGGGAAGACAATGAGCAGTTCTTC. Amino acids: CASSLGGEDNEQFF.

The chain is built from TRBV6-5 and TRBJ2-7, with TRBD2 matching 14 bases. V was clipped by 5 bases and J by 5 bases; unmatched bases: 5. CDR1 is MNHEY, CDR2 SVGAGI, per germline. The CDR3 is 15 residues long. The CDR3 DNA sequence: TGTGCCAGCAGTCCGACTAGCGGGGGGGCCGACGAGCAGTACTTC. Protein product: CASSPTSGGADEQYF.

The gene calls are TRBV27 and TRBJ2-1; 10 bases are a match to TRBD2. The length of the CDR3 is 14 residues. CDR1 and CDR2 from the germline V gene are MNHEY and SMNVEV (reference sequence). The J segment lost 0 bases and the V segment lost 10 bases, leaving 3 bases of the junction unmatched. CDR3 sequence: CATEREGSYNEQFF. The CDR3 DNA is TGTGCCACAGAGCGGGAGGGCTCCTACAATGAGCAGTTCTTC.

The chain uses TRBV6-1 and TRBJ2-7; 9 bases map to TRBD2. This CDR3 comprises 14 residues. V dropped 6 bases and J dropped 2; count of bases not matched to a gene: 5. Germline V gives CDR1 MNHNS, CDR2 SASEGT. CDR3 nucleotide sequence: TGTGCCAGCAGCCCTAGCGGGGTTACCTACGAGCAGTACTTC. Amino acids: CASSPSGVTYEQYF.

The chain uses TRBV4-1 and TRBJ2-1; D gene ambiguous. The CDR3 covers 14 residues. Looked up from germline, CDR1 is MGHRA and CDR2 is YSYEKL. The V gene lost 2 bases and the J gene lost 5 bases, with 10 bases spanning the gap. The CDR3 DNA is TGCGCCAGCAGCCAACGAGGTTCGGACAATGAGCAGTTCTTC. Encoded protein: CASSQRGSDNEQFF.

This clone has a single count. The V call is TRBV6-1, the J call TRBJ2-7; TRBD2 matches at 8 bases. CDR3 length equals 14 residues. Germline values: CDR1 MNHNS, CDR2 SASEGT. The J segment lost 2 bases and the V segment lost 8 bases, leaving 8 bases of the junction unmatched. In nucleotides, the CDR3 is TGTGCCAGCTCCAAGCGGGAGCGCGCCTACGAGCAGTACTTC. Protein: CASSKRERAYEQYF.

This chain connects TRBV6-1 to TRBJ1-2; D might be TRBD1 (5 bases). Germline V lookup: CDR1 MNHNS, CDR2 SASEGT. The CDR3 is 16 amino acids. V gave up 0 bases and J gave up 1 base, with 12 bases separating them. For the CDR3, the DNA is TGTGCCAGCAGTGAAGCCGAAGGGGCTGGTAACTATGGCTACACCTTC. The encoded protein is CASSEAEGAGNYGYTF.

This clone has a handful of counts. The V call is TRBV5-1, the J call TRBJ1-4; D might be TRBD1 (6 bases). Germline CDR1 reads SGHRS; CDR2 reads YFSETQ. The CDR3 has 14 amino acids. V was pared by 3 bases and J by 8 bases, with 14 bases between. This CDR3 reads CASSYGTQAEKLFF. Written as DNA, the CDR3 is TGCGCCAGCAGCTATGGGACACAGGCCGAAAAACTGTTTTTT. Full variable domain (remainder filled in from reference TRBV5-1 and TRBJ1-4): KAGVTQTPRYLIKTRGQQVTLSCSPISGHRSVSWYQQTPGQGLQFLFEYFSETQRNKGNFPGRFSGRQFSNSRSEMNVSTLELGDSALYLCASSYGTQAEKLFFGSGTQLSVL.

Notes on this clone: Other DNA variants within this sample encode the same CDR3. The chain recombines TRBV29-1 with TRBJ2-2, with D perhaps matching TRBD1 (6 bases). V was pared by 6 bases and J by 4 bases, with 18 bases between. This CDR3 contains 15 residues. The germline gives CDR1 SQVTM, CDR2 ANQGSEA. The CDR3 protein is CSVAQGFFGTGELFF. CDR3 in DNA: TGCAGCGTCGCTCAGGGGTTCTTCGGCACCGGGGAGCTGTTTTTT.

The gene calls are TRBV28 and TRBJ2-7; D is perhaps TRBD2 (6 bases). The germline V gene encodes CDR1 MDHEN and CDR2 SYDVKM. The CDR3 totals 14 residues. The V gene lost 5 bases and the J gene lost 2 bases, with 13 bases spanning the gap. The CDR3 spells CASSGEAGPYEQYF. CDR3 nucleotide sequence: TGTGCCAGCAGTGGTGAGGCGGGACCCTACGAGCAGTACTTC.

The chain couples TRBV19 to TRBJ1-3; a possible D gene is TRBD1 (5 bases). Looked up from germline, CDR1 is LNHDA and CDR2 is SQIVND (reference sequence). V lost 5 bases to trimming and J lost 0 bases, with 11 bases between them. The CDR3 runs 15 residues. The CDR3 reads CASSPDSFSGNTIYF. The CDR3 DNA is TGTGCCAGTAGTCCAGACAGTTTCTCTGGAAACACCATATATTTT.

CDR3 region: CASSLGDLYDYGYTF. The CDR3 nucleotides are TGTGCCAGCAGCTTAGGGGACTTGTACGACTATGGCTACACCTTC. The rearrangement joins TRBV5-6 to TRBJ1-2; the D gene is possibly TRBD1 (5 bases). Germline loops: CDR1 SGHDT, CDR2 YYEEEE. V lost 2 bases, J lost 3 bases, and 14 bases lay in between. This CDR3 spans 15 amino acids.

The V call is TRBV5-1, the J call TRBJ2-7; D might be TRBD1 (6 bases). The V gene lost 2 bases and the J gene lost 1 base, with 13 bases spanning the gap. CDR3 length: 15 residues. Germline V lookup: CDR1 SGHRS, CDR2 YFSETQ. CDR3 amino acids: CASSFGTLVSYEQYF. The CDR3 DNA sequence: TGCGCCAGCAGCTTTGGGACATTGGTTTCCTACGAGCAGTACTTC.

The V and J genes are TRBV11-2 and TRBJ1-2, with TRBD1 matching 11 bases. This CDR3 region has 15 residues. With 2 bases clipped from V and 4 bases from J, the junction kept 3 bases outside the gene matches. Germline assignment: CDR1 SGHAT and CDR2 FQNNGV. Written as DNA, the CDR3 is TGTGCCAGCAGCTTAACGGGACAGGGGGGCTATGGCTACACCTTC. This encodes CASSLTGQGGYGYTF. The full variable domain, its missing parts supplied by reference TRBV11-2 and TRBJ1-2, is EAGVAQSPRYKIIEKRQSVAFWCNPISGHATLYWYQQILGQGPKLLIQFQNNGVVDDSQLPKDRFSAERLKGVDSTLKIQPAKLEDSAVYLCASSLTGQGGYGYTFGSGTRLTVV.

The V gene is TRBV5-4, the J gene TRBJ2-2; 8 bases line up with TRBD2. Germline values: CDR1 SGHNT, CDR2 YYREEE (reference sequence). The CDR3 is made up of 15 amino acids. With V trimmed by 4 bases and J by 4 bases, 6 bases remained unmatched. This chain's CDR3 is CASSPQREFTGELFF. The CDR3 DNA reads TGTGCCAGCAGCCCACAGCGGGAGTTCACCGGGGAGCTGTTTTTT.

The chain employs TRBV5-4 and TRBJ1-5; D not certain. The CDR3 spans 15 residues. The V end was cut by 0 bases, the J end by 6 bases, with 13 bases between. The germline CDR1 and CDR2 sequences are SGHNT and YYREEE (reference sequence). In DNA, the CDR3 is TGTGCCAGCAGCTTGGCCATGGATAAGCGTCAGCCCCAGCATTTT. It yields the protein CASSLAMDKRQPQHF.